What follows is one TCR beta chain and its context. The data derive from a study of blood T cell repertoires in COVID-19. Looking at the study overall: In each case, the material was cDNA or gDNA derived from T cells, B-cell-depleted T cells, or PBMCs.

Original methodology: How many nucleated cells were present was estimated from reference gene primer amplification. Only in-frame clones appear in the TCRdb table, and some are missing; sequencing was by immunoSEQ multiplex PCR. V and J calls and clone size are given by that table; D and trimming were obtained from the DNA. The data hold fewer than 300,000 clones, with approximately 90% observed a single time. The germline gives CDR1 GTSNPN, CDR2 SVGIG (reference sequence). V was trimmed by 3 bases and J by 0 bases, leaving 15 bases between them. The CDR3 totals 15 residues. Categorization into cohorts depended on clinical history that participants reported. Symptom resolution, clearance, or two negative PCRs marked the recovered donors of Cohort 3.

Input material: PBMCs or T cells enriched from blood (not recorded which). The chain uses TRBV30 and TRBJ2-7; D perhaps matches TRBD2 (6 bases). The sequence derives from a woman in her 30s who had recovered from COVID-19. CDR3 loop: CAWSPRGYGSYEQYF. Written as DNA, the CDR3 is TGTGCCTGGAGCCCCCGGGGGTATGGCTCCTACGAGCAGTACTTC.